The source of this TCR beta chain is a study of T cell changes during pregnancy in multiple sclerosis. The CDR3 extends over 15 amino acids. Germline V gene data show CDR1 as SGHTA and CDR2 as FQGTGA. Trimming removed 5 bases from V and 5 bases from J; junction bases left unmatched: 8. Method: immunoSEQ multiplex PCR; TCRdb's copy keeps in-frame clones and lacks some. The repertoire holds about 60,000 clones, with 91% as singletons. This clone was observed a single time. The sequence came from a female donor with multiple sclerosis, enrolled in a pregnancy study. The V gene is TRBV7-3, the J gene TRBJ2-1, with 8 nucleotides matching TRBD1. The starting material was CD4+ T cells from peripheral blood mononuclear cells, obtained in the first trimester of pregnancy. CDR3 amino acids: CASSPNRDRHNEQFF. CDR3 nucleotide sequence: TGTGCCAGCAGCCCAAACCGGGACAGGCACAATGAGCAGTTCTTC.